These 4 T cell receptor beta chains were all obtained from the same sample, sequenced in a study of OX40 agonist ivuxolimab in advanced cancers. The repertoire was sequenced with immunoSEQ multiplex PCR; TCRdb's copy has only in-frame clones and lacks some. The sample has about 67,000 clones, 70% to 90% seen once. The material sequenced was CD4+ or CD8+ T cells sorted from blood, taken in a trial of the OX40 agonist ivuxolimab. The source is an adult with an advanced solid tumor such as melanoma, head and neck, liver or kidney cancer.

V is TRBV5-1 and J is TRBJ1-1; D gene uncertain. Trimming removed 0 bases from V and 3 bases from J, with 12 bases in between. The CDR3 consists of 15 residues. Per the germline V gene, CDR1 is SGHRS and CDR2 is YFSETQ. The CDR3 here is CASSLAASLDTEAFF. CDR3 DNA: TGCGCCAGCAGCTTGGCCGCGTCCTTAGACACTGAAGCTTTCTTT. Based on the CDR3 plus reference TRBV5-1 and TRBJ1-1, the full variable domain is KAGVTQTPRYLIKTRGQQVTLSCSPISGHRSVSWYQQTPGQGLQFLFEYFSETQRNKGNFPGRFSGRQFSNSRSEMNVSTLELGDSALYLCASSLAASLDTEAFFGQGTRLTVV.

The V gene is TRBV6-6, the J gene TRBJ1-5, with TRBD1 matching over 8 bases. J was trimmed by 1 base and V by 6 bases; bases with no gene match: 5. Germline V gene sequence: CDR1 MNHNY, CDR2 SVGAGI (reference sequence). The CDR3 extends over 15 amino acids. CDR3 protein: CASRRTGTSNQPQHF. CDR3 bases: TGTGCCAGCAGACGGACAGGGACGAGCAATCAGCCCCAGCATTTT.

V usage is TRBV6-6 and J usage is TRBJ2-7; possibly TRBD1 or TRBD2 for D (5 bases each). V shed 5 bases and J shed 5 bases, with 19 bases lying between them. The CDR3 consists of 15 residues. Germline V gene lookup returns CDR1 MNHNY and CDR2 SVGAGI (reference sequence). The CDR3 reads CASSIRDPEMDEQYF. CDR3 DNA: TGTGCCAGCAGTATCCGGGACCCAGAGATGGACGAGCAGTACTTC.

This clone is labeled as medium-sized (0.01 to 0.1%). The chain carries TRBV28 and TRBJ2-7; no firm D call. V was cut by 5 bases and J by 1 base, with 3 bases left in between. The CDR3 is 11 amino acids. Per the germline V gene, CDR1 is MDHEN and CDR2 is SYDVKM. The CDR3 reads CASSGSYEQYF. The CDR3 DNA reads TGTGCCAGCAGTGGATCCTACGAGCAGTACTTC.